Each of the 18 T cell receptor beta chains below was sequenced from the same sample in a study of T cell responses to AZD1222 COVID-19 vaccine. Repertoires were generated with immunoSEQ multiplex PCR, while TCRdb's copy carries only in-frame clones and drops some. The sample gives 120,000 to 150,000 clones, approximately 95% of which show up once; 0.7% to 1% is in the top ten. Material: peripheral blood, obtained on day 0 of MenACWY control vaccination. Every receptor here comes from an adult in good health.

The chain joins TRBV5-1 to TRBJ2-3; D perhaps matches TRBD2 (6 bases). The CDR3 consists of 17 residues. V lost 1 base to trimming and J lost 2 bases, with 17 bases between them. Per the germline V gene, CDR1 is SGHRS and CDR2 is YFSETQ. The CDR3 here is CASSLLSGRSYTDTQYF. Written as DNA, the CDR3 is TGCGCCAGCAGCTTGCTAAGCGGGCGTTCGTACACAGATACGCAGTATTTT.

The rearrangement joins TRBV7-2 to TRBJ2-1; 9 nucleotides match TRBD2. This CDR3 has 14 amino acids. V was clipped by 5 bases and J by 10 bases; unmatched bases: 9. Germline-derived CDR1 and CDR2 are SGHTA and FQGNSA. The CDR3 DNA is TGTGCCAGCAGCATACTAGCGGGTCCCCAGGAGCAGTTCTTC. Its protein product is CASSILAGPQEQFF.

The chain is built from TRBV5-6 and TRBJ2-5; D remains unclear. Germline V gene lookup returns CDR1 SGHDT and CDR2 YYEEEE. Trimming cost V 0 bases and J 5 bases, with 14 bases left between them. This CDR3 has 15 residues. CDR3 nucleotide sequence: TGTGCCAGCAGCTTGGTGTCATCCGGATTGGAGACCCAGTACTTC. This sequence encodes CASSLVSSGLETQYF. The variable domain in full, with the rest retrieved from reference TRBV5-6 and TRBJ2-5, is DAGVTQSPTHLIKTRGQQVTLRCSPKSGHDTVSWYQQALGQGPQFIFQYYEEEERQRGNFPDRFSGHQFPNYSSELNVNALLLGDSALYLCASSLVSSGLETQYFGPGTRLLVL.

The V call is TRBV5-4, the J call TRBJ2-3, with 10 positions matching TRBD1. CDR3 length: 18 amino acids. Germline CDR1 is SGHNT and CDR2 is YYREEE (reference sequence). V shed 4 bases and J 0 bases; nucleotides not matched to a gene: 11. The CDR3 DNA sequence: TGTGCCAGCAGCAGAGGGACAGGGGATGTAGCGAGCACAGATACGCAGTATTTT. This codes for CASSRGTGDVASTDTQYF.

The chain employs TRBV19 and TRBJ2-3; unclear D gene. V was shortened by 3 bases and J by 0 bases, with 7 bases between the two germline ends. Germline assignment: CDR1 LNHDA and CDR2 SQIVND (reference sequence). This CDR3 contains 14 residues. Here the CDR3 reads CASSISQSTDTQYF. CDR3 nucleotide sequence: TGTGCCAGTAGTATCTCCCAAAGCACAGATACGCAGTATTTT.

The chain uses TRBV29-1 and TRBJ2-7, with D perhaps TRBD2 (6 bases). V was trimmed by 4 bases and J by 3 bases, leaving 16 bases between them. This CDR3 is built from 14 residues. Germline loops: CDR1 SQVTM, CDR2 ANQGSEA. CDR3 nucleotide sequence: TGCAGCGTTGGGTCCGCGGGACGGGACTACGAGCAGTACTTC. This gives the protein CSVGSAGRDYEQYF.

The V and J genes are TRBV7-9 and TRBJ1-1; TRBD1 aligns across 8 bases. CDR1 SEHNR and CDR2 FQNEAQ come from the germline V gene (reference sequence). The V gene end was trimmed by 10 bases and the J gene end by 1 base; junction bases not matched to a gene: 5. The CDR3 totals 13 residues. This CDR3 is CATETGGNTEAFF. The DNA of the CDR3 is TGTGCCACAGAAACAGGGGGGAACACTGAAGCTTTCTTT.

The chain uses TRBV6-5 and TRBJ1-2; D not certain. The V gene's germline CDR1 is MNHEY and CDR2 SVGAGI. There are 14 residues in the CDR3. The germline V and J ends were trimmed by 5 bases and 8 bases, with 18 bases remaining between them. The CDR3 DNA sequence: TGTGCCAGCAGTCTATCACCGGGCCCAAAAGGCTACACCTTC. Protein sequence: CASSLSPGPKGYTF.

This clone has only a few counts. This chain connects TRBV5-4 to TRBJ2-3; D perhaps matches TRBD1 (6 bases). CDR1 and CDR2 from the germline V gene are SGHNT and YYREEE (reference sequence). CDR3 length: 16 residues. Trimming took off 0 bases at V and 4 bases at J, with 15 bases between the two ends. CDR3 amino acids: CASSLGQGPPADTQYF. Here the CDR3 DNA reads TGTGCCAGCAGCTTGGGCCAGGGGCCCCCAGCAGATACGCAGTATTTT.

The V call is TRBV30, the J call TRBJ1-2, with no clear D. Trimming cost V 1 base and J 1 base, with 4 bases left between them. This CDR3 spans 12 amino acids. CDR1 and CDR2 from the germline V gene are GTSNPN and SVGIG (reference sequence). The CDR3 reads CAWSDGNYGYTF. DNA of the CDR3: TGTGCCTGGAGTGATGGTAACTATGGCTACACCTTC.

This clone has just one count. The CDR3 DNA is TGTGCCAGCAGCCAGGGGACTGGAACCGTCTATGGCTACACCTTC. It specifies CASSQGTGTVYGYTF. The rearrangement uses TRBV7-9 and TRBJ1-2; D may be TRBD1 (6 bases). The CDR3 loop spans 15 amino acids. Trimming cost V 5 bases and J 4 bases, with 17 bases left between them. Germline V CDR1 and CDR2: SEHNR, FQNEAQ (reference sequence).

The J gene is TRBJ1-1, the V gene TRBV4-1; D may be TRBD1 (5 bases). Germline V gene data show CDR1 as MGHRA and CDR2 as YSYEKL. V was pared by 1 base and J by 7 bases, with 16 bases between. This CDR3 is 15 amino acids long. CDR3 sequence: CASSQVREGSREAFF. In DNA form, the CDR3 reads TGCGCCAGCAGCCAAGTCCGCGAGGGGTCCCGTGAAGCTTTCTTT.

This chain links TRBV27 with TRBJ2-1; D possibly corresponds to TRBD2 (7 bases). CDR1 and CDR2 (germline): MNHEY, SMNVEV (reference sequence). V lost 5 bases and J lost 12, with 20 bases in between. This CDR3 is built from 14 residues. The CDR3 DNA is TGTGCCAGCAGTCTCGTTGCAGGGGAGCGGGGGCAGTTCTTC. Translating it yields CASSLVAGERGQFF.

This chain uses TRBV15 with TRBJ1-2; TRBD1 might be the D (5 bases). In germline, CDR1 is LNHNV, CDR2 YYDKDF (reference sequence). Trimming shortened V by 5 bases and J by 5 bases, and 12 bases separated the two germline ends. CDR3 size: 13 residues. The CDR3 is CATSPGTQYGYTF. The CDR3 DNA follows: TGTGCCACCAGCCCCGGGACTCAGTATGGCTACACCTTC.

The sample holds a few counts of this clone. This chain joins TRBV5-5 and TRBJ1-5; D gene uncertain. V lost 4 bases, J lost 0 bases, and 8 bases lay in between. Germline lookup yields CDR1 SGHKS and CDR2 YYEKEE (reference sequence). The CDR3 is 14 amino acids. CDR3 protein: CASSIGPSNQPQHF. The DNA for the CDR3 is TGTGCCAGCAGCATCGGACCTAGCAATCAGCCCCAGCATTTT.

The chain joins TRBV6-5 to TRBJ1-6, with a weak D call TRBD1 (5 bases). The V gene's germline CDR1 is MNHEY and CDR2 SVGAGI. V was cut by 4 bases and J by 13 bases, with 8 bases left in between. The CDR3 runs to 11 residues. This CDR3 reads CASSSTGPLHF. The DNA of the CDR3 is TGTGCCAGCAGTTCCACAGGTCCCCTCCACTTT.

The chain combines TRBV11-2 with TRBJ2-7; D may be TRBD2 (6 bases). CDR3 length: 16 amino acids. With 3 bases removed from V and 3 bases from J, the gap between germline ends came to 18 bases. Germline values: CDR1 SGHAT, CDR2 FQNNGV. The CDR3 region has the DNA TGTGCCAGCAGCTTTCTAAAGGGAGGCATCAACTACGAGCAGTACTTC. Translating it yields CASSFLKGGINYEQYF.

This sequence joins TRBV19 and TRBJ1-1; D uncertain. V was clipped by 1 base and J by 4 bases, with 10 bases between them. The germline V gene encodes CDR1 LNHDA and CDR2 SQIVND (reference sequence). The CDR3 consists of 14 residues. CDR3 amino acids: CASSIVGISTEAFF. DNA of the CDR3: TGTGCCAGTAGTATAGTGGGCATTTCCACTGAAGCTTTCTTT.